This T cell receptor (beta chain) stems from a study of beta chain features in type 1 diabetes. Study-wide findings and caveats: These data did not resolve whether HLA type affects TCRB rearrangement. Within patients, naive, central memory and Treg TCRB repertoires seemed more similar than within healthy donors. Sequencing from cDNA could over-represent high-TCR-expressing cells. Patients with Type 1 diabetes showed moderately but significantly shorter TCRB CDR3s in all four CD4+ subsets.

All of the isolated RNA was reverse transcribed, so expressed TCRB transcripts were sequenced. Sequencing used immunoSEQ multiplex PCR; TCRdb keeps in-frame clones, though not all of them. The table includes about 150,000 clones, 10% detected once. Isolation of CD4+ naive, central memory, regulatory and stem cell-like memory cells was achieved by sorting via CD45RO/CCR7/CD25/CD127/CD95/CD27. The CDR3 contains 13 residues. Unmatched junction bases numbered 2, after V lost 3 bases and J lost 5 bases. Germline CDR1 reads SGHNT; CDR2 reads YYREEE (reference sequence). About this clone: No antigen is known for it.

The receptor's source is a man aged 25-40 years with type 1 diabetes. Sequencing was performed on central memory CD4+ T cells from blood. This chain joins TRBV5-4 and TRBJ2-7; 10 bases are a match to TRBD1. The CDR3 loop reads CASSWTGGDEQYF. CDR3 in DNA: TGTGCCAGCAGCTGGACAGGGGGAGACGAGCAGTACTTC.